Detailed here is one TCR beta chain. Its antigen target is currently unknown. Within one base of it there is no much larger clone, and no base qualities were kept. CD8 naive samples were CD45RO-negative cells positively selected for CCR7, giving a CD45RA+CCR7+ population that excluded TemRA cells. Donors were healthy HIV-negative adults with no recently reported acute infections or vaccinations. Every donor was a Caucasian adult living in Nashville, Tennessee, USA. Blood was obtained by leukapheresis, after which PBMCs were separated by Ficoll-Histopaque density gradient centrifugation and cryopreserved in liquid nitrogen vapor phase. Analytical flow cytometry was used to check the purity and quantity of every magnetically sorted T cell population. Each sorted fraction had its genomic DNA isolated and then quantified by UV absorbance on a Nanodrop 2000c. The CDR3 spans 12 residues, from the cysteine through the phenylalanine. Only CDR3 DNA remains: 36 bases, in frame from the first base. Looking up the germline V gene yields CDR1 SGHVS and CDR2 FQNEAQ. Relative to germline, V is 5 bases shorter and J is 4 bases shorter, with 7 bases between their ends.

TCR CDR3 regions were amplified from genomic DNA by multiplex PCR using the deep immunoSEQ assay. For each cell subset, the extracted genomic DNA was distributed evenly across all wells of several immunoSEQ 96-well plates, and each plate served as one replicate. For sorted subsets, 200 to 250 ng of genomic DNA, equivalent to around 31,000 T cell genomes, went into each replicate PCR. Purified libraries were quantified with a Qubit 3.0 fluorometer, sized on a Bioanalyzer 2100, and re-quantified with the KAPA Library Quantification kit. A separate single-read 150-cycle Illumina NextSeq 550 flow cell was used to sequence each immunoSEQ 96-well plate. In the authors' own workflow: The immunoSEQ output contained only junctional sequences without quality scores, so filtering could not match that applied to full-length reads. To assign V/J genes and CDR3, sequences were annotated using PyIR, a Python wrapper for IgBLAST v1.9, with IMGT germline references. Reads were removed for weak V/J assignments (E-value above 1e-6), missing CDR3, stop codons, out-of-frame junctions, or ambiguous translated residues. V3J clonotypes were defined by identical inferred V gene, J gene, and CDR3 amino acid sequence. Percentage overlap between repertoires was calculated by dividing the number of shared unique clonotypes by the size of the smaller repertoire. Three approaches were used to assess repertoire richness: RTK rarefaction, the Chao1 estimator, and Recon v2.1 estimates of unobserved clonotypes. Generation probabilities were computed with OLGA for all TCRbeta clonotypes obtained by the gDNA method from several donors. Sourced from immuneACCESS, this table was stored by TCRdb with only in-frame sequences that have V and J called. A share of the clones is absent; for the studies checked, an unresolved V gene accounts for under half, and the remainder has no known explanation. V, J and clone size are those of that table, while D and trimming were read from the DNA. The sample data list around 2.1 million clones, and 90% to 95% of these were observed just once. The top ten hold more than 1.5% of the sample.

This record comes from a study of shared clonotypes between healthy human individuals (TCRdb year 2020). About the investigation overall: A couple of women and three men aged 18 to 49 years were included in the cohort. For each donor, CD4 naive and CD4 memory were each given three plates, CD8 naive was given two plates, and CD8 memory was given one plate. To estimate repertoire size and how much clonotypes are shared between individuals, the study performed deep sequencing of blood TCR repertoires from roughly five healthy adults. To increase sequencing depth and limit assay-specific biases, TCR repertoire library preparation and sequencing were carried out by different laboratories using diverse techniques. Each donor's leukapheresis produced roughly between roughly 0.85 and 9.5 billion PBMCs. What the research found in general, with its limitations: Rarefaction of sorted-subset datasets indicated incomplete sequencing despite the large sequencing depth. Roughly 5.2% of naive CD4, 3% to 3.5% of naive CD8, approximately 2% of memory CD4, and 0.4% of memory CD8 clonotypes were shared across several donors. Sampling was restricted to blood, and TCR repertoires in tissue are likely to differ from TCR repertoires in blood. Clonotypes shared by all four sorted-subset donors showed higher generation probabilities than non-shared clonotypes. The small number of donors limited the genetic and exposure-history diversity represented. Naive subsets generally had larger estimated clonotype richness than memory subsets did. Pairwise subsampling indicated that sequencing depth was expected to affect the degree of clonotype sharing among donors.

Here the chain combines TRBV7-8 and TRBJ2-3; the D gene identity is not certain. Sequencing was performed on naive CD8+ T cells from PBMCs. Read against the paper, the sample's cell subset or site label means: CD45RA+CCR7+. The TCR sequence derives from a man between 18 and 35 years old in good health. Some clones in this sample may be carry-over from other donors' samples. The DNA reads as follows: TGTGCCAGCAGCCCCTTTTCAGATACGCAGTATTTT. Its protein is CASSPFSDTQYF.